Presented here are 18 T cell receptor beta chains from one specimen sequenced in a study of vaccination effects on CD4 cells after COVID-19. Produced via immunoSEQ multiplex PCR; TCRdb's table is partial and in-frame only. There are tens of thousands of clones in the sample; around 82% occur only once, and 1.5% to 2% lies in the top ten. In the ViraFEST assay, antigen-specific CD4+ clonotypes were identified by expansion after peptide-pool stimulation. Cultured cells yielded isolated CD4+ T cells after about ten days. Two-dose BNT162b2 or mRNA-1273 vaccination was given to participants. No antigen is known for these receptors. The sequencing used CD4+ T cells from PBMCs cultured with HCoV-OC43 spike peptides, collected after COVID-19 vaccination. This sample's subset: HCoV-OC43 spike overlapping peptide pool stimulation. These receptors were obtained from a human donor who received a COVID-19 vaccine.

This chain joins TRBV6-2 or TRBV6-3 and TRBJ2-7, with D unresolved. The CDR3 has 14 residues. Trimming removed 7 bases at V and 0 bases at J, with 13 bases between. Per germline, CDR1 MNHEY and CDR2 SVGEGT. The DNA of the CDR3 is TGTGCCAGCACCCCTGCGTATAGCTCCTACGAGCAGTACGTC. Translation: CASTPAYSSYEQYV.

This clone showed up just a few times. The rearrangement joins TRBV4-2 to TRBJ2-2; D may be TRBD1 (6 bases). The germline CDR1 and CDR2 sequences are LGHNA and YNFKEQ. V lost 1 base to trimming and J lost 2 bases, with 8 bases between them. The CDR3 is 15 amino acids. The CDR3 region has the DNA TGTGCCAGCAGCCAAGGGACAGTCAACACCGGGGAGCTGTTTTTT. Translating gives CASSQGTVNTGELFF.

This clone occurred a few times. Written as DNA, the CDR3 is TGCAGTGCTAGTGGAGGGGGTTCTGGAAACACCATATATTTT. Translating gives CSASGGGSGNTIYF. V and J are TRBV20-1 and TRBJ1-3, with D maybe TRBD1 (6 bases). Germline CDR1 reads DFQATT; CDR2 reads SNEGSKA (reference sequence). The CDR3 runs to 14 residues. The V gene lost 3 bases and the J gene lost 1 base, with 10 bases spanning the gap.

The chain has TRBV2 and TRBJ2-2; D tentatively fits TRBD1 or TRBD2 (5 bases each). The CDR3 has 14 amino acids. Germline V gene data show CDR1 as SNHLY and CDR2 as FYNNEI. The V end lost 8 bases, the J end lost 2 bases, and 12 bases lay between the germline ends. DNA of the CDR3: TGTGCCAGCTCCGGGACGGATAACACCGGGGAGCTGTTTTTT. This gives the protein CASSGTDNTGELFF.

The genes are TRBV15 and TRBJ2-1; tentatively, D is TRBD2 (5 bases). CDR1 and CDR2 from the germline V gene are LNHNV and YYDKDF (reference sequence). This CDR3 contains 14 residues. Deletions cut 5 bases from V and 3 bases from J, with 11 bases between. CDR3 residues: CATSEEAVYNEQFF. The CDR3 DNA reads TGTGCCACCAGCGAGGAAGCGGTCTACAATGAGCAGTTCTTC.

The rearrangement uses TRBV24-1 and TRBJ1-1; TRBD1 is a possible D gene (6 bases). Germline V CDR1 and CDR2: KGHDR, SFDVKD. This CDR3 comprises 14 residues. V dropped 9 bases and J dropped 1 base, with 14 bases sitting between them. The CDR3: CATASRGENTEAFF. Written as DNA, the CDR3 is TGTGCCACCGCCTCAAGGGGGGAGAACACTGAAGCTTTCTTT.

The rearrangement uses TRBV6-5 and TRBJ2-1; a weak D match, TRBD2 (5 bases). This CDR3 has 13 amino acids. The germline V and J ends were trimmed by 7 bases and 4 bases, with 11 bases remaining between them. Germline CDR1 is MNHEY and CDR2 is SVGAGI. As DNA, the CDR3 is TGTGCCAGCACCTACTCGGGGTACAATGAGCAGTTCTTC. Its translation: CASTYSGYNEQFF.

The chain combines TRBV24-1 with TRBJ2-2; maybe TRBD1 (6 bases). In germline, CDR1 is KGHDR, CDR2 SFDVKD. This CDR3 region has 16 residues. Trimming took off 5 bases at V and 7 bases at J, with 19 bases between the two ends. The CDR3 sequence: CATSAGERFDDGELFF. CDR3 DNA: TGTGCCACCAGTGCAGGGGAACGGTTTGACGACGGGGAGCTGTTTTTT.

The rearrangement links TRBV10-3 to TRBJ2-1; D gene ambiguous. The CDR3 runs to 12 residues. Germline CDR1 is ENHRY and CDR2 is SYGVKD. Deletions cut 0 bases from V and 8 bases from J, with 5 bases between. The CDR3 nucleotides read TGTGCCATCAGTGAGTCGGGCGATGAGCAGTTCTTC. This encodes CAISESGDEQFF.

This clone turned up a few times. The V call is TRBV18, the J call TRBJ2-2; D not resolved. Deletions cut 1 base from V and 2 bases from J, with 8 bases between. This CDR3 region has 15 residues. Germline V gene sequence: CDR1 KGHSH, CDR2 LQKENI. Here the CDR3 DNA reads TGTGCCAGCTCACCACTAGACTTAAACACCGGGGAGCTGTTTTTT. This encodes CASSPLDLNTGELFF.

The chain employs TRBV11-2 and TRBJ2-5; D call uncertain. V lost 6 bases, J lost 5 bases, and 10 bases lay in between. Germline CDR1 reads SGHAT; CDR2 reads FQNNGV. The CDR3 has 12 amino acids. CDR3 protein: CASRSELETQYF. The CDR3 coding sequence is TGTGCCAGCAGGTCCGAGTTGGAGACCCAGTACTTC.

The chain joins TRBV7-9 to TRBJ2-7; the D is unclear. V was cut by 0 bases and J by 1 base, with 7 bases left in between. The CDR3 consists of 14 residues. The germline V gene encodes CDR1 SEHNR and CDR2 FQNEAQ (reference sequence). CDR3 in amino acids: CASSLAVASYEQYV. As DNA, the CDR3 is TGTGCCAGCAGCTTAGCAGTGGCATCCTACGAGCAGTACGTC.

The CDR3 nucleotides are TGCGCCAGCAGCTTGGGCTGGGGCGACGAGCAGTACGTC. Translation gives CASSLGWGDEQYV. This chain connects TRBV5-1 to TRBJ2-7; D perhaps matches TRBD1 (5 bases). The CDR3 sequence is 13 residues long. V dropped 0 bases and J dropped 5 bases, with 9 bases sitting between them. In germline, CDR1 is SGHRS, CDR2 YFSETQ.

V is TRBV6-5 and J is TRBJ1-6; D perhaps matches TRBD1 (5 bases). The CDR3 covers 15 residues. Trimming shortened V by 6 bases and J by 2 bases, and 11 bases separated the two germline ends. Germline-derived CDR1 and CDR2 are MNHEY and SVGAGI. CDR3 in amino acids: CASRTDSTYNSPLHF. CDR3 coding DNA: TGTGCCAGCAGGACTGACAGCACCTATAATTCACCCCTCCACTTT.

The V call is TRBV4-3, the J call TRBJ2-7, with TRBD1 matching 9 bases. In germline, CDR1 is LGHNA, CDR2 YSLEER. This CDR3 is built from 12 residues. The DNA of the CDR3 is TGCGCAGTTCCGGGACAGGGCTACGAGCAGTACGTC. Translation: CAVPGQGYEQYV.

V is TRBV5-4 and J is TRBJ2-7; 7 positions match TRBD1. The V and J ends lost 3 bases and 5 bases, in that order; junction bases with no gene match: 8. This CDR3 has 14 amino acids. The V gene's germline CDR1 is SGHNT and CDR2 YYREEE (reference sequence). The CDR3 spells CASSSPGQIHEQYV. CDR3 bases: TGTGCCAGCAGCTCCCCGGGACAGATCCACGAGCAGTACGTC.

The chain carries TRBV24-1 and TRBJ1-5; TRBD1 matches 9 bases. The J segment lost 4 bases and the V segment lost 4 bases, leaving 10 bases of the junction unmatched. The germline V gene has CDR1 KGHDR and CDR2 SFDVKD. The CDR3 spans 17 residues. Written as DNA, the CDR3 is TGTGCCACCAGTGAGGGGGGACAGGGCCCTTCTAATCAGCCCCAGCATTTT. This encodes CATSEGGQGPSNQPQHF.

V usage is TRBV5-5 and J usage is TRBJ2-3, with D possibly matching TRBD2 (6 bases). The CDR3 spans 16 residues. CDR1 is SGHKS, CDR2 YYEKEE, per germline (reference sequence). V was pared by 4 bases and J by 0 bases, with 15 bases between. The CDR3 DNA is TGTGCCAGCAGCCTTATCTTGGGGGGTAGCACAGATACGCAGTATTTT. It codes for CASSLILGGSTDTQYF.